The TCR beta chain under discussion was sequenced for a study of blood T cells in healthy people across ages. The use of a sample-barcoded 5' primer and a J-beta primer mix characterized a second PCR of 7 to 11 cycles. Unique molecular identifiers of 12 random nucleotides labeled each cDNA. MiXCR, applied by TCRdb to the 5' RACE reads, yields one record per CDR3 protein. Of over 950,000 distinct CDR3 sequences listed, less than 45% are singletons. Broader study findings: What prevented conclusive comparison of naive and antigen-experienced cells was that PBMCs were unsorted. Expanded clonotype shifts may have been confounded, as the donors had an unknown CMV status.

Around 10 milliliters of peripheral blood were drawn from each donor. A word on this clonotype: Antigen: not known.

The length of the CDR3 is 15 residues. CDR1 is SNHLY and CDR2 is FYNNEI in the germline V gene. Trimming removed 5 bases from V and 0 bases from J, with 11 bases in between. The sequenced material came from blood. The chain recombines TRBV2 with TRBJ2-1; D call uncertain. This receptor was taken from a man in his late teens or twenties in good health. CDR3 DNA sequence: TGTGCCAGCAGTTCAAGTAAGAGCTCCTACAATGAGCAGTTCTTC. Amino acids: CASSSSKSSYNEQFF.